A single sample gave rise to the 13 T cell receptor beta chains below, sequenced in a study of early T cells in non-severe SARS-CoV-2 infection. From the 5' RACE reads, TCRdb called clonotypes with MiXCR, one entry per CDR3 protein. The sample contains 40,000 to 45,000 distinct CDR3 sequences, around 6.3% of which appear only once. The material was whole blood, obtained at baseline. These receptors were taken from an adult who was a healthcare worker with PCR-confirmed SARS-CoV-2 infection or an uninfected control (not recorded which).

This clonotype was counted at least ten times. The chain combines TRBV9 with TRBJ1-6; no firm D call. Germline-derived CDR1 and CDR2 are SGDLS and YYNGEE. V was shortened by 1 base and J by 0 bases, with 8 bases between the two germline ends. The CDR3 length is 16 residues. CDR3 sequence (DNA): TGTGCCAGCAGCGTATCAGATAGCTCCTATAATTCACCCCTCCACTTT. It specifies CASSVSDSSYNSPLHF.

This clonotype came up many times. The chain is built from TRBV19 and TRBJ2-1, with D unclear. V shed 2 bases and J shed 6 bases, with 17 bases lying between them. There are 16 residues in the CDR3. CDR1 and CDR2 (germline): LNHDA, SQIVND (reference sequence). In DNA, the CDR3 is TGTGCCAGTAGTATAAATGGTCCAGCGCCTGCCAATGAGCAGTTCTTC. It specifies CASSINGPAPANEQFF.

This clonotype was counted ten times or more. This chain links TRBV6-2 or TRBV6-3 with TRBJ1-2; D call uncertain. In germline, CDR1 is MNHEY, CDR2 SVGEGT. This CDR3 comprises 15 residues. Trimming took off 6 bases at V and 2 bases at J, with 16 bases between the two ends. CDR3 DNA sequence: TGTGCCAGCAGCCGAGGCATAGGGTACAACTATGGCTACACCTTC. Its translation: CASSRGIGYNYGYTF.

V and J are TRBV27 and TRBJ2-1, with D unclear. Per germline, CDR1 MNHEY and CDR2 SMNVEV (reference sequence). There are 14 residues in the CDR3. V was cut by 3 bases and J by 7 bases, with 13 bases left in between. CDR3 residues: CASSFTPVGNEQFF. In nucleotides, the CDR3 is TGTGCCAGCAGTTTTACCCCCGTGGGGAATGAGCAGTTCTTC.

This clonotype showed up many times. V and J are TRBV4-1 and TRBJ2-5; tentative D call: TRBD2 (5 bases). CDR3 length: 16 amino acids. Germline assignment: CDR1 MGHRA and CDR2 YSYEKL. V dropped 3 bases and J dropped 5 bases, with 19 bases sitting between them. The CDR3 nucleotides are TGCGCCAGCAGCCAGCCCGGGATACCCCGCGCGGAGACCCAGTACTTC. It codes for CASSQPGIPRAETQYF.

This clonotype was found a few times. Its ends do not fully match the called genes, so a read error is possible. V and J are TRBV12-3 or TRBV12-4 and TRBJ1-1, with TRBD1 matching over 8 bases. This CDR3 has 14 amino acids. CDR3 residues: CASSEGQVKTEAFF. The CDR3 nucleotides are TGTGCCAGCAGTGAGGGACAGGTGAAGACTGAAGCTTTCTTT.

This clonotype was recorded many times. CDR3 sequence: CAWRQQGRNQPQHF. The CDR3 bases are TGTGCCTGGAGGCAGCAGGGTAGGAATCAGCCCCAGCATTTT. The gene calls are TRBV30 and TRBJ1-5; TRBD1 is a possible D gene (5 bases). The germline gives CDR1 GTSNPN, CDR2 SVGIG (reference sequence). Trimming removed 3 bases from V and 4 bases from J, with 13 bases in between. CDR3 size: 14 residues.

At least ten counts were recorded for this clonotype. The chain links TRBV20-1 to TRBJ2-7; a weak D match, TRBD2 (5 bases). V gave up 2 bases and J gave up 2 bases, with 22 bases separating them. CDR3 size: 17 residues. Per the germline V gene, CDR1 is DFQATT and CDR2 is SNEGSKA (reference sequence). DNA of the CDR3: TGCAGTGCTAGACCACCCGCACTAGGATCGAGGGCCTACGAGCAGTACTTC. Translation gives CSARPPALGSRAYEQYF.

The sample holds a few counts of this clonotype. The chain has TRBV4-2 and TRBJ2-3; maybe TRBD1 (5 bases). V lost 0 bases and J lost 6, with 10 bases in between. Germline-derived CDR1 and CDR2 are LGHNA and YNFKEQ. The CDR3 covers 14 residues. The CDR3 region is CASSQEQALDTQYF. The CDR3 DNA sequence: TGTGCCAGCAGCCAAGAACAGGCCCTGGATACGCAGTATTTT.

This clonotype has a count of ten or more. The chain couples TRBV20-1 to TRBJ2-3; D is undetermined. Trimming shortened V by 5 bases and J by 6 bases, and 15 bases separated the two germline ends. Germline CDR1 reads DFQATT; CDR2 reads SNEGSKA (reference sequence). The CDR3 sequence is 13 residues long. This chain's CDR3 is CSALSRTRDTQYF. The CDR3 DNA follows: TGCAGTGCTTTGTCCAGGACGAGGGATACGCAGTATTTT.

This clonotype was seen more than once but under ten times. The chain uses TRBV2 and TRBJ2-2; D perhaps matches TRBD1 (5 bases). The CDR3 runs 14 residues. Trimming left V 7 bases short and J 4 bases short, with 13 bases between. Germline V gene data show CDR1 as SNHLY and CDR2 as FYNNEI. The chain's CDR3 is CASIGVVRTGELFF. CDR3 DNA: TGTGCCAGCATAGGGGTAGTACGCACCGGGGAGCTGTTTTTT.

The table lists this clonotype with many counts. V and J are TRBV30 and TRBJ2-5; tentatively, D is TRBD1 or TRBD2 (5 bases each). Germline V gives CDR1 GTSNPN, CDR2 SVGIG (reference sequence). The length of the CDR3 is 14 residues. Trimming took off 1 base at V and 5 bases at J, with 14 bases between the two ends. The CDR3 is CAWSGLDGAETQYF. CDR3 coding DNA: TGTGCCTGGAGTGGACTCGACGGGGCTGAGACCCAGTACTTC.

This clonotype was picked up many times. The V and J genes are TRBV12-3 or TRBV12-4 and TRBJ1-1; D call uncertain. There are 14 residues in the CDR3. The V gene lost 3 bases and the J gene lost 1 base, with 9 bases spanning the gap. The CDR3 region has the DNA TGTGCCAGCAGTTTTGGAGAGACGAACACTGAAGCTTTCTTT. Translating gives CASSFGETNTEAFF.